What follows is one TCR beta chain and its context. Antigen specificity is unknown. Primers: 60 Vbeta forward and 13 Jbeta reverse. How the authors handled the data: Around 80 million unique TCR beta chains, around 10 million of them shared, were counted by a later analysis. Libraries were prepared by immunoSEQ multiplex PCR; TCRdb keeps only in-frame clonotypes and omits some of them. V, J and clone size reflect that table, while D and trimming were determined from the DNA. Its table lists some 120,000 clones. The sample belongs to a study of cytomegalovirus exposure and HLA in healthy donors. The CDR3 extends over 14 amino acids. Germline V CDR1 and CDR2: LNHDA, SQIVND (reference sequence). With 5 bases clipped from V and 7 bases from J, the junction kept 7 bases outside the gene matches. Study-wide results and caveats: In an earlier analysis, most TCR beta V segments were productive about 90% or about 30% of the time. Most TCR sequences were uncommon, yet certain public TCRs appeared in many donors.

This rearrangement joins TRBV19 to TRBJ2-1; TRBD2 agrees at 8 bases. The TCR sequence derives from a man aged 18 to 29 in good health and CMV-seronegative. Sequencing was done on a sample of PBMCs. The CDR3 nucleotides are TGTGCCAGTAGTTTCAGCGGGAGAGGGAATGAGCAGTTCTTC. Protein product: CASSFSGRGNEQFF.